A selection of T cell receptor beta chains follows, all from one sample in a study of T cell responses to AZD1222 COVID-19 vaccine. Measured with immunoSEQ multiplex PCR; TCRdb has only the in-frame clones, and not every one. The table has 75,000 to 85,000 clones, more than 75% seen once. The sample in question was peripheral blood, obtained on day 0 of AZD1222 vaccination. The receptors were gathered from an adult in good health. The CDR3 runs from the conserved cysteine through the conserved F or W. A D gene is named only where the DNA matches it firmly. Expanded clones get a size class; other rows say once, few or many, or leave the size out.

>TRBJ2-3|.|TRBD2|TRBV4-1
CASSLAGGQYF
TGCGCCAGCAGCCTAGCGGGGGGGCAGTATTTT
>TRBJ2-3|.|.|TRBV7-3
CASSFNSGLDTQYF
TGTGCCAGCAGCTTCAATAGCGGACTAGATACGCAGTATTTT
>TRBJ1-2|.|.|TRBV27
CASSLTEGHGYTF
TGTGCCAGCAGTTTAACCGAGGGCCATGGCTACACCTTC
>TRBJ1-1|.|.|TRBV7-9
CASSLEVIRGTEAFF
TGTGCCAGCAGCTTAGAGGTTATTCGGGGCACTGAAGCTTTCTTT
>TRBJ1-2|.|.|TRBV19
CASTLDIAVYGYTF
TGTGCCAGTACCCTGGATATCGCGGTCTATGGCTACACCTTC
>TRBJ2-2|.|.|TRBV14
CASSRTVNTGELFF
TGTGCCAGCAGCCGGACAGTAAACACCGGGGAGCTGTTTTTT
>TRBJ1-2|.|.|TRBV5-6
CASTIPGRSYGYTF
TGTGCCAGCACGATTCCGGGACGGAGCTATGGCTACACCTTC
>TRBJ2-5|.|TRBD2|TRBV24-1
CATSDAGTSTETQYF
TGTGCCACCAGTGATGCCGGGACTAGTACTGAGACCCAGTACTTC
>TRBJ2-3|.|.|TRBV7-8
CASSLMADTSTDTQYF
TGTGCCAGCAGCTTAATGGCGGACACTAGCACAGATACGCAGTATTTT
>TRBJ1-6|.|.|TRBV30
CAWKSGGNSPLHF
TGTGCCTGGAAGTCGGGGGGTAATTCACCCCTCCACTTT
>TRBJ1-2|.|TRBD1|TRBV9
CASTPDREGYGYTF
TGTGCCAGCACCCCAGACAGGGAAGGCTATGGCTACACCTTC
>TRBJ1-2|once|.|TRBV7-9
CASSLRGGIELSYTF
TGTGCCAGCAGCTTGCGGGGGGGTATAGAACTTAGCTACACCTTC
>TRBJ1-3|.|.|TRBV6-1
CASSERGDIPSGNTIYF
TGTGCCAGCAGTGAGCGGGGGGACATTCCCTCTGGAAACACCATATATTTT
>TRBJ2-3|.|TRBD2|TRBV5-6
CASRRAGGPGDTQYF
TGTGCCAGCAGGAGGGCGGGAGGGCCAGGGGATACGCAGTATTTT
>TRBJ2-2|.|TRBD1|TRBV7-2
CASRRDRVNTGELFF
TGTGCCAGCAGGAGGGACAGGGTGAACACCGGGGAGCTGTTTTTT
>TRBJ1-2|.|.|TRBV9
CASSVGGGGGYGYTF
TGTGCCAGCAGCGTAGGAGGCGGGGGCGGTTATGGCTACACCTTC
>TRBJ2-1|.|.|TRBV24-1
CATSDHIGPNEQFF
TGTGCCACCAGTGATCACATCGGCCCCAATGAGCAGTTCTTC
>TRBJ1-2|.|.|TRBV30
CAWHGSAGYTF
TGTGCCTGGCATGGAAGCGCTGGCTACACCTTC
>TRBJ1-1|few|.|TRBV19
CATKPPGGTEAFF
TGTGCCACTAAACCCCCGGGGGGCACTGAAGCTTTCTTT
>TRBJ1-5|once|.|TRBV6-1
CASSEQGKNQPQHF
TGTGCCAGCAGTGAACAGGGGAAAAATCAGCCCCAGCATTTT
>TRBJ2-7|once|TRBD2|TRBV7-8
CASSLNGPAGAYEQYF
TGTGCCAGCAGCCTCAACGGACCAGCGGGGGCCTACGAGCAGTACTTC
>TRBJ1-1|.|.|TRBV10-3
CAITPQGQNTEAFF
TGTGCCATCACCCCCCAGGGACAGAACACTGAAGCTTTCTTT
>TRBJ2-6|.|.|TRBV5-4
CASSLYRETGANVLTF
TGTGCCAGCAGCTTGTACAGGGAAACTGGGGCCAACGTCCTGACTTTC
>TRBJ1-6|.|.|TRBV18
CASSPGGTVRSPLHF
TGTGCCAGCTCACCGGGGGGAACCGTTCGTTCACCCCTCCACTTT
>TRBJ1-4|.|.|TRBV19
CASSMGPQGGLEKLFF
TGTGCCAGTAGTATGGGACCGCAGGGCGGTCTTGAAAAACTGTTTTTT
>TRBJ1-2|many|.|TRBV5-6
CASSHDWGYGYTF
TGTGCCAGCAGTCACGATTGGGGCTATGGCTACACCTTC
>TRBJ1-2|.|TRBD1|TRBV5-1
CASSLGQGEVYGYTF
TGCGCCAGCAGCCTCGGACAGGGAGAGGTCTATGGCTACACCTTC
>TRBJ2-1|.|.|TRBV18
CASSPVGISQFF
TGTGCCAGCTCACCGGTGGGGATATCGCAGTTCTTC
>TRBJ1-5|.|TRBD1|TRBV18
CASSPGFGGQGTSGNQPQHF
TGTGCCAGCTCACCGGGGTTTGGGGGACAGGGGACTTCTGGCAATCAGCCCCAGCATTTT
>TRBJ1-2|.|TRBD1|TRBV19
CASRGQGGSYGYTF
TGTGCCAGTAGGGGACAGGGAGGAAGCTATGGCTACACCTTC
>TRBJ1-4|.|.|TRBV19
CASSIVRGATNEKLFF
TGTGCCAGTAGTATAGTCCGGGGGGCAACTAATGAAAAACTGTTTTTT
>TRBJ1-2|.|.|TRBV7-2
CASSLVPGEYYGYTF
TGTGCCAGCAGCTTAGTTCCAGGGGAATACTATGGCTACACCTTC
>TRBJ2-7|.|.|TRBV2
CASSREEQYF
TGTGCCAGCAGCCGGGAGGAGCAGTACTTC
>TRBJ2-1|.|.|TRBV6-5
CASKAWVGDNEQFF
TGTGCCAGCAAGGCCTGGGTGGGAGACAATGAGCAGTTCTTC
>TRBJ1-2|.|TRBD1|TRBV3-1/TRBV3-2
CASSQDMNPGTGNF
TGTGCCAGCAGCCAAGATATGAACCCCGGGACAGGAAACTTC
>TRBJ1-5|.|.|TRBV19
CATNSGAEGPQHF
TGTGCCACTAACTCGGGAGCGGAAGGGCCCCAGCATTTT
>TRBJ1-5|.|.|TRBV18
CASSGTKDQPQHF
TGTGCCAGCTCAGGGACAAAAGATCAGCCCCAGCATTTT
>TRBJ2-7|.|.|TRBV12-3/TRBV12-4
CASTRQPSYEQYF
TGTGCCAGCACCCGACAGCCCTCCTACGAGCAGTACTTC
>TRBJ1-4|.|.|TRBV19
CASGNSGVNEKLFF
TGTGCCAGTGGGAACTCGGGTGTTAATGAAAAACTGTTTTTT
>TRBJ1-2|few|.|TRBV7-8
CASSLRRIVQGGYGYTF
TGTGCCAGCAGCTTACGTCGTATTGTTCAGGGTGGCTATGGCTACACCTTC